The T cell receptor (beta chain) described here comes from a study of cytomegalovirus exposure and HLA in healthy donors. Study information: A prior study identified just under 120 million unique TCR beta sequences from roughly 180 million T cells. Findings of the study overall: A prior analysis recorded that most TCR beta V segments were productive about 87% or about 30% of the time.

The ends were cut back, 1 base at V and 3 bases at J, with 10 bases in the middle. Germline V gives CDR1 LNHDA, CDR2 SQIVND (reference sequence). CDR3 length equals 14 residues. The PCR had 60 Vbeta and 13 Jbeta primers. Authors' processing steps: In a later analysis, some 80 million unique TCR beta chains included roughly 11 million shared by two or more donors. Profiled with immunoSEQ multiplex PCR; TCRdb holds only in-frame clones, not every one. The V and J calls and clone size are taken from that table; D and trimming were inferred from the DNA. Seen here are 70,000 to 90,000 clones, over 60% observed once, and the top ten hold about 4.2%. With regard to this clone: The antigen is not known.

The chain uses TRBV19 and TRBJ2-7; tentatively, D is TRBD2 (5 bases). Sequenced input: PBMCs. The clonotype comes from a man in his sixties in good health and CMV-seronegative. In DNA form, the CDR3 reads TGTGCCAGTAGTATAGCCTTCGGGAACTACGAGCAGTACTTC. This gives the protein CASSIAFGNYEQYF.